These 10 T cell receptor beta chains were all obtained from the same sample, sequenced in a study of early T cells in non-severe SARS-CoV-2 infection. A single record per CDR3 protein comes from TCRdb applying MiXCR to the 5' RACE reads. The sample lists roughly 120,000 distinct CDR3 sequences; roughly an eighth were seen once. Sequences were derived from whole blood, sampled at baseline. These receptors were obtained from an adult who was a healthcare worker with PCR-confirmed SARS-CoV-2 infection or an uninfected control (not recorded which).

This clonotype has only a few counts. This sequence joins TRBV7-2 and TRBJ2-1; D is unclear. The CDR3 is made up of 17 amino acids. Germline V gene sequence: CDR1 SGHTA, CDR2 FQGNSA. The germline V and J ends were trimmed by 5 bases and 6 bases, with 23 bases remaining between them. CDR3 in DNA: TGTGCCAGCAGCCCCCGTCTTGGGTTTCCGGCTAGCAATGAGCAGTTCTTC. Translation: CASSPRLGFPASNEQFF.

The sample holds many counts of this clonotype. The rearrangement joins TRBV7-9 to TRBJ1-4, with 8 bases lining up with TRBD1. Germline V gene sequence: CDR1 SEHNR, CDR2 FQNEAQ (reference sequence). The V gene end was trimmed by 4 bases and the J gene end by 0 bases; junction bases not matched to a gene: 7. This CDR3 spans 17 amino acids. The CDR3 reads CASSSRDRGATNEKLFF. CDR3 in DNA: TGTGCCAGCAGCTCCAGAGACAGGGGAGCAACTAATGAAAAACTGTTTTTT.

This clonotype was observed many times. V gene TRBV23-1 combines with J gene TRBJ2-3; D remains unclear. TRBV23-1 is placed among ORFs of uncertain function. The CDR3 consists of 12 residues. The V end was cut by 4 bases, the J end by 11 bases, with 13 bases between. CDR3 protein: CASSPRFDGQYF. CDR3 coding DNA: TGCGCCAGCAGTCCCAGGTTTGATGGGCAGTATTTT.

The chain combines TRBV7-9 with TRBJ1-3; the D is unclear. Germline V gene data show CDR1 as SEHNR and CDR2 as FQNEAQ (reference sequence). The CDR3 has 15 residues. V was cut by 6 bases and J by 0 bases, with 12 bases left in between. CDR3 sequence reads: CASSSTLSSGNTIYF. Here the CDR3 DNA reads TGTGCCAGCAGTTCGACGTTGAGCTCTGGAAACACCATATATTTT.

The CDR3 DNA reads as TGTGCCAGCAGTCACCAGGGACTAGGTCTTGAAGAGACCCAGTACTTC. Protein sequence: CASSHQGLGLEETQYF. The chain has TRBV6-5 and TRBJ2-5; 8 bases align to TRBD2. V lost 5 bases and J lost 3; bases outside the gene matches: 11. Germline-derived CDR1 and CDR2 are MNHEY and SVGAGI. The CDR3 sequence is 16 residues long.

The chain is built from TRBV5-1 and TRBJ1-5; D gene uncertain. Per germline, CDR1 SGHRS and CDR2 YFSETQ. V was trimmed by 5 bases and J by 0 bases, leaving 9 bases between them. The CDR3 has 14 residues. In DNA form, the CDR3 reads TGCGCCAGCAGACTTACAGCTAGCAATCAGCCCCAGCATTTT. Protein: CASRLTASNQPQHF.

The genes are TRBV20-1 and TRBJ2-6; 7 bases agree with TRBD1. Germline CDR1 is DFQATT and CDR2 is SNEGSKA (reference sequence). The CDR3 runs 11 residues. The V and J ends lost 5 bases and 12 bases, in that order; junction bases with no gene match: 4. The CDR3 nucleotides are TGCAGTGCTTTACAGGGGCGCGTCCTGACTTTC. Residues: CSALQGRVLTF.

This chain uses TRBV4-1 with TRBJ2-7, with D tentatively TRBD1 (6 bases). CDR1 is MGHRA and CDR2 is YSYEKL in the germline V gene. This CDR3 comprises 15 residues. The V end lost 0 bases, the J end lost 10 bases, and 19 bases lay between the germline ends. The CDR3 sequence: CASSQDKGHSFKQYF. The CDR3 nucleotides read TGCGCCAGCAGCCAAGATAAGGGACATTCATTTAAACAGTACTTC.

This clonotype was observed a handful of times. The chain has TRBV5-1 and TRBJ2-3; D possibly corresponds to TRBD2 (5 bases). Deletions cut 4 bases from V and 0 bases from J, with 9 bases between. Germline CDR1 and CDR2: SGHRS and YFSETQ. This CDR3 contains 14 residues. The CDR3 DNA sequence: TGCGCCAGCAGCCCCGGGATGAGCACAGATACGCAGTATTTT. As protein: CASSPGMSTDTQYF.

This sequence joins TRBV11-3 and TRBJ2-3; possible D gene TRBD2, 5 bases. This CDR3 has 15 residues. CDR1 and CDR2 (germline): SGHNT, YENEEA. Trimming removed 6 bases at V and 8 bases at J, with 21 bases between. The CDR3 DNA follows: TGTGCCAGCAGTAAGAAACGGGAAATAATGGGTACGCAGTATTTT. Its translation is CASSKKREIMGTQYF.